The subject of this entry is one T cell receptor (beta chain). Treatment of the sample: over 15 received Ad26.COV2.S at low or high dose, single or two shots; roughly five received placebo; per-sample allocation not given. The investigators took samples on day 63 after the first vaccine or placebo injection. These data come from a study of Ad26.COV2.S vaccination and SARS-CoV-2 variants. Study information: Trial arm assignment for the donor was COV1001 Ad26.COV2.S.

The protocol was immunoSEQ multiplex PCR, while the TCRdb copy is restricted to in-frame clones and leaves out a portion. In the table there are 360,000 or so clones, around 87% of which are singletons. The trim removed 2 bases at V and 6 bases at J, leaving 6 bases unmatched. The V gene's germline CDR1 is MNHEY and CDR2 SVGAGI. This CDR3 is built from 15 residues. This material consisted of peripheral blood, taken in a trial of Ad26.COV2.S vaccine versus placebo. This chain joins TRBV6-5 and TRBJ2-1, with 8 bases identical to TRBD2. The receptor was isolated from a person aged 18-65 years who received the Ad26.COV2.S COVID-19 vaccine or a placebo. In DNA form, the CDR3 reads TGTGCCAGCAGTTACGCGGGACTAGAGATCAATGAGCAGTTCTTC. It is translated as CASSYAGLEINEQFF.